The source of this T cell receptor beta chain is a study of shared clonotypes between healthy human individuals. Regarding the study as a whole: When naive CD4 clonotypes were compared across a few donors, about 4.8% were shared.

The count of this clone is one. What it binds is not known. Donors were healthy HIV-negative adults without recent acute infections or vaccinations. This CDR3 spans 15 amino acids. Per germline, CDR1 MNHEY and CDR2 SMNVEV (reference sequence). V lost 3 bases and J 10 bases, leaving 19 bases between the germline ends. Data came from immunoSEQ multiplex PCR; TCRdb stores just in-frame clones and leaves some out. This table has about 2.3 million clones, 92% appearing once. The clonotype originates from a man aged 18 to 35 in good health. Some clones in this sample may be carry-over from other donors' samples. The J gene is TRBJ2-1, the V gene TRBV27, with D maybe TRBD2 (5 bases). The sample comprised naive CD4+ T cells from PBMCs. Specified subset: CD45RA+ positively selected. The CDR3 DNA is TGTGCCAGCAGTTTCGGTCAAACACTAGGAGGCGAGCAGTTCTTC. Amino acids: CASSFGQTLGGEQFF.